The 21 T cell receptor beta chains given below trace back to one sample, sequenced in a study of blood T cell repertoires in COVID-19. Here immunoSEQ multiplex PCR was the method, and the copy in TCRdb shows in-frame clones only, minus some. The repertoire holds some 240,000 clones, 75% to 90% seen once, with 5.2% in the top ten. The sequenced sample consisted of peripheral blood. These TCRs come from a woman aged 70-85 years with COVID-19, enrolled during active disease.

Comment on this clone: At the DNA level, this CDR3 is encoded by other sequences in the same sample as well. This chain links TRBV27 with TRBJ2-1, with 11 positions matching TRBD2. This CDR3 is built from 15 residues. The germline V gene has CDR1 MNHEY and CDR2 SMNVEV (reference sequence). V was clipped by 3 bases and J by 4 bases; unmatched bases: 2. The CDR3 here is CASSLGTSGYNEQFF. DNA of the CDR3: TGTGCCAGCAGTTTGGGGACTAGCGGATACAATGAGCAGTTCTTC.

The chain recombines TRBV18 with TRBJ1-1, with a tentative D call TRBD1 (5 bases). Germline V gene sequence: CDR1 KGHSH, CDR2 LQKENI. The CDR3 has 12 residues. Deletions cut 6 bases from V and 13 bases from J, with 18 bases between. The CDR3 loop reads CASSRDYVKDFF. CDR3 sequence (DNA): TGTGCCAGCTCTCGGGACTACGTCAAGGATTTCTTT.

The genes are TRBV9 and TRBJ2-5; 8 bases line up with TRBD2. Losses at the gene ends were 3 bases for V and 7 bases for J; bases not matched to a gene: 5. CDR3 length: 13 amino acids. The germline V gene has CDR1 SGDLS and CDR2 YYNGEE. CDR3 residues: CASSAAGEGTQYF. CDR3 DNA: TGTGCCAGCAGCGCAGCGGGAGAGGGGACCCAGTACTTC. The variable domain in full, with the rest retrieved from reference TRBV9 and TRBJ2-5, is DSGVTQTPKHLITATGQRVTLRCSPRSGDLSVYWYQQSLDQGLQFLIQYYNGEERAKGNILERFSAQQFPDLHSELNLSSLELGDSALYFCASSAAGEGTQYFGPGTRLLVL.

Only a few counts were recorded for this clone. The chain employs TRBV2 and TRBJ2-7; the match to TRBD1 covers 8 bases. V was pared by 8 bases and J by 0 bases, with 6 bases of the junction left unmatched. The CDR3 totals 14 residues. Germline assignment: CDR1 SNHLY and CDR2 FYNNEI. The CDR3 is CASRWDRSSYEQYF. CDR3 DNA sequence: TGTGCCAGCCGATGGGACAGGAGCTCCTACGAGCAGTACTTC.

The chain has TRBV9 and TRBJ1-1; D perhaps matches TRBD1 (6 bases). Trimming removed 1 base at V and 0 bases at J, with 10 bases between. Germline CDR1 and CDR2: SGDLS and YYNGEE. The CDR3 loop spans 15 amino acids. The CDR3 is CASSVRGGVNTEAFF. The CDR3 DNA is TGTGCCAGCAGCGTACGGGGGGGCGTGAACACTGAAGCTTTCTTT.

The V call is TRBV7-3, the J call TRBJ2-3; TRBD2 agrees at 7 bases. The CDR3 contains 14 residues. V lost 2 bases and J lost 4; bases outside the gene matches: 3. The germline V gene encodes CDR1 SGHTA and CDR2 FQGTGA. This chain's CDR3 is CASSLGGSSDTQYF. CDR3 DNA sequence: TGTGCCAGCAGCTTAGGCGGGAGCTCAGATACGCAGTATTTT.

This chain's CDR3 is CATSDSRQGVTGQPQHF. The CDR3 coding sequence is TGTGCCACCAGTGATTCGCGACAGGGGGTGACCGGTCAGCCCCAGCATTTT. This chain links TRBV24-1 with TRBJ1-5, with 9 bases identical to TRBD1. CDR3 size: 17 residues. Per germline, CDR1 KGHDR and CDR2 SFDVKD. The V gene end was trimmed by 2 bases and the J gene end by 6 bases; junction bases not matched to a gene: 10.

The rearrangement joins TRBV9 to TRBJ2-4; no clear D. The germline V gene has CDR1 SGDLS and CDR2 YYNGEE. The CDR3 covers 15 residues. Trimming left V 0 bases short and J 7 bases short, with 14 bases between. The CDR3 protein is CASSVDLSWPNIQYF. The CDR3 DNA reads as TGTGCCAGCAGCGTAGATCTGTCTTGGCCCAACATTCAGTACTTC. The full variable domain, completed using reference TRBV9 and TRBJ2-4, is DSGVTQTPKHLITATGQRVTLRCSPRSGDLSVYWYQQSLDQGLQFLIQYYNGEERAKGNILERFSAQQFPDLHSELNLSSLELGDSALYFCASSVDLSWPNIQYFGAGTRLSVL.

This chain uses TRBV5-6 with TRBJ1-2; 8 bases map to TRBD1. CDR1 and CDR2 (germline): SGHDT, YYEEEE. This CDR3 is 13 amino acids long. The ends lost 5 bases at V and 6 bases at J; junction bases unmatched: 6. In nucleotides, the CDR3 is TGTGCCAGCAGTCGGACAGGGAGCGATGGCTACACCTTC. Amino acid sequence: CASSRTGSDGYTF.

This clone was found once. The J gene is TRBJ1-4, the V gene TRBV19; 7 bases match TRBD1. J was trimmed by 5 bases and V by 5 bases; bases with no gene match: 5. The CDR3 totals 14 residues. Germline values: CDR1 LNHDA, CDR2 SQIVND (reference sequence). The CDR3 here is CASSPGQPNEKLFF. The CDR3 DNA reads as TGTGCCAGTAGTCCGGGACAGCCAAATGAAAAACTGTTTTTT.

The chain employs TRBV11-2 and TRBJ2-5; D is perhaps TRBD2 (5 bases). Trimming took off 6 bases at V and 2 bases at J, with 7 bases between the two ends. CDR1 and CDR2 from the germline V gene are SGHAT and FQNNGV. The CDR3 runs to 12 residues. The CDR3 coding sequence is TGTGCCAGCAGTGGAGGACAAGAGACCCAGTACTTC. The encoded protein is CASSGGQETQYF.

This clone was seen a single time. This chain links TRBV6-5 with TRBJ2-3; tentatively, D is TRBD2 (6 bases). CDR3 length equals 13 residues. Germline assignment: CDR1 MNHEY and CDR2 SVGAGI. The ends were cut back, 10 bases at V and 0 bases at J, with 11 bases in the middle. CDR3 protein: CATRRDSTDTQYF. The CDR3 DNA sequence: TGTGCCACCCGGAGGGACAGCACAGATACGCAGTATTTT.

This chain uses TRBV5-1 with TRBJ1-1; 7 bases agree with TRBD1. Germline-derived CDR1 and CDR2 are SGHRS and YFSETQ. The J segment lost 7 bases and the V segment lost 6 bases, leaving 12 bases of the junction unmatched. This CDR3 region has 14 residues. CDR3 coding DNA: TGCGCCAGCATCCCCTCCACAGGGGACGGTGAAGCTTTCTTT. This translates into CASIPSTGDGEAFF.

The chain recombines TRBV5-1 with TRBJ1-2; perhaps TRBD1 as D (6 bases). V was pared by 4 bases and J by 4 bases, with 11 bases between. Germline V gene lookup returns CDR1 SGHRS and CDR2 YFSETQ. The CDR3 extends over 13 amino acids. The CDR3 reads CASSEGVGYGYTF. DNA for the CDR3: TGCGCCAGCAGCGAGGGGGTCGGCTATGGCTACACCTTC.

The chain has TRBV19 and TRBJ2-1; 8 nucleotides line up with TRBD2. Germline V lookup: CDR1 LNHDA, CDR2 SQIVND (reference sequence). Germline trimming cut 4 bases from V and 7 bases from J; bases unmatched to any gene: 9. This CDR3 comprises 15 residues. The CDR3 region is CASSSAGGPWNEQFF. CDR3 in DNA: TGTGCCAGTAGTAGTGCGGGAGGTCCATGGAATGAGCAGTTCTTC. Using reference TRBV19 and TRBJ2-1 for the parts outside the CDR3, the full variable domain is DGGITQSPKYLFRKEGQNVTLSCEQNLNHDAMYWYRQDPGQGLRLIYYSQIVNDFQKGDIAEGYSVSREKKESFPLTVTSAQKNPTAFYLCASSSAGGPWNEQFFGPGTRLTVL.

The chain joins TRBV7-9 to TRBJ1-5; TRBD1 agrees at 8 bases. The CDR3 length is 14 residues. CDR1 and CDR2 from the germline V gene are SEHNR and FQNEAQ (reference sequence). The V and J ends lost 5 bases and 1 base, in that order; junction bases with no gene match: 1. In nucleotides, the CDR3 is TGTGCCAGCAGCCAGGGGGCGAGCAATCAGCCCCAGCATTTT. Translated: CASSQGASNQPQHF.

The chain employs TRBV2 and TRBJ2-7, with 11 bases matching TRBD2. Trimming removed 6 bases from V and 5 bases from J; junction bases left unmatched: 18. Germline V gives CDR1 SNHLY, CDR2 FYNNEI. The CDR3 covers 18 residues. CDR3: CASSYTRLAGGRGDEQYF. Written as DNA, the CDR3 is TGTGCCAGCAGCTATACGAGGCTAGCGGGAGGCCGCGGCGACGAGCAGTACTTC.

For the CDR3, the DNA is TGTGCCAGCAGCCCCATGACAGGGACCGAAGCTTTCTTT. This sequence encodes CASSPMTGTEAFF. The J gene is TRBJ1-1, the V gene TRBV6-2 or TRBV6-3, with 7 bases that match TRBD1. Germline CDR1 and CDR2: MNHEY and SVGEGT. The CDR3 runs to 13 residues. J was trimmed by 8 bases and V by 6 bases; bases with no gene match: 9.

The J gene is TRBJ2-2, the V gene TRBV28, with D tentatively TRBD2 (6 bases). Trimming left V 7 bases short and J 5 bases short, with 17 bases between. The CDR3 is made up of 15 amino acids. Germline V gene data show CDR1 as MDHEN and CDR2 as SYDVKM. CDR3: CASINSRGRTGELFF. The DNA of the CDR3 is TGTGCCAGCATCAACTCACGGGGGAGGACCGGGGAGCTGTTTTTT.

This clone was counted only a few times. The rearrangement links TRBV3-1 (or the pseudogene TRBV3-2) to TRBJ1-1; 7 nucleotides line up with TRBD1. With 4 bases clipped from V and 9 bases from J, the junction kept 2 bases outside the gene matches. Germline CDR1 is LGHDT and CDR2 is YNNKEL (reference sequence). The CDR3 spans 11 residues. The CDR3 bases are TGTGCCAGCAGCCGACAGGGTAAAGCTTTCTTT. Amino acid sequence: CASSRQGKAFF.

This chain connects TRBV5-1 to TRBJ2-3, with 14 nucleotides matching TRBD2. Per the germline V gene, CDR1 is SGHRS and CDR2 is YFSETQ. V was pared by 3 bases and J by 6 bases, with 9 bases of the junction left unmatched. The CDR3 is made up of 17 amino acids. The CDR3 DNA reads TGCGCCAGCAGCTCCATTGGACTAGCGGGAGGAGCCGATACGCAGTATTTT. The encoded protein is CASSSIGLAGGADTQYF. The whole variable domain, filled in from reference TRBV5-1 and TRBJ2-3, reads KAGVTQTPRYLIKTRGQQVTLSCSPISGHRSVSWYQQTPGQGLQFLFEYFSETQRNKGNFPGRFSGRQFSNSRSEMNVSTLELGDSALYLCASSSIGLAGGADTQYFGPGTRLTVL.